Below, one T cell receptor (beta chain) is given with its context. No antigen is known for it. CDR1 and CDR2 (germline): SGHKS, YYEKEE (reference sequence). Trimming cost V 4 bases and J 4 bases, with 18 bases left between them. The CDR3 runs 17 residues. Only in-frame clones appear in the TCRdb table, and some are missing; sequencing was by immunoSEQ multiplex PCR. The sample has 120,000 to 150,000 clones; about 89% are singletons. The data belong to a study of T cell responses to AZD1222 COVID-19 vaccine. Study outcomes and limitations: The number of AZD1222 recipients seropositive at baseline was only 6 or 7. Most donors were white British and more were female, and clonal diversity was possibly underestimated. There were vaccine-associated CD4 TCRs across spike, dominant at 160-218 and 743-854. The reported proportion of spike-specific TCRs targeting unmutated variant regions was nearly half.

The chain recombines TRBV5-5 with TRBJ2-6; D is perhaps TRBD2 (6 bases). Material: peripheral blood, obtained on day 0 of MenACWY control vaccination. The receptor's source is an adult in good health. The chain's CDR3 is CASSLTPPGVGANVLTF. CDR3 in DNA: TGTGCCAGCAGCCTCACGCCCCCGGGGGTCGGGGCCAACGTCCTGACTTTC.